Presented here are 23 T cell receptor beta chains from one specimen sequenced in a study of identical twins. TCRdb independently ran MiXCR on the 5' RACE reads; one entry per CDR3 protein. This sample has 450,000 or so distinct CDR3 sequences; roughly an eighth occur once, and the top ten carry approximately 0.98%. These data also featured in a second study, about yellow fever vaccine responses in identical twins.

The sequenced sample consisted of CD4+ T cells sorted from blood. These receptor sequences come from a woman in her late teens or twenties in good health.

There are a few counts of this clonotype. The rearrangement links TRBV5-1 to TRBJ1-4, with D possibly matching TRBD1 (6 bases). The CDR3 runs to 14 residues. The V end was cut by 2 bases, the J end by 8 bases, with 13 bases between. The germline gives CDR1 SGHRS, CDR2 YFSETQ. DNA for the CDR3: TGCGCCAGCAGCTTCGGGGGCATACAAGAAAAACTGTTTTTT. Protein product: CASSFGGIQEKLFF.

This chain joins TRBV5-6 and TRBJ2-3, with D possibly TRBD2 on 5 matching bases. Trimming removed 0 bases at V and 2 bases at J, with 13 bases between. The length of the CDR3 is 16 residues. The V gene's germline CDR1 is SGHDT and CDR2 YYEEEE. DNA of the CDR3: TGTGCCAGCAGCTTGGGTACGGGAAGGTACACAGATACGCAGTATTTT. Its protein product is CASSLGTGRYTDTQYF.

The V gene is TRBV29-1, the J gene TRBJ1-1, with a possible D match to TRBD1 (5 bases). The CDR3 is 13 residues long. The germline V gene encodes CDR1 SQVTM and CDR2 ANQGSEA. V was clipped by 4 bases and J by 2 bases, with 11 bases between them. The CDR3 spells CSVAVGANTEAFF. The DNA of the CDR3 is TGCAGCGTTGCAGTTGGGGCCAACACTGAAGCTTTCTTT.

This clonotype was picked up many times. The chain couples TRBV12-3 or TRBV12-4 to TRBJ1-4; unclear D gene. The CDR3 sequence is 13 residues long. V lost 8 bases and J lost 3, with 10 bases in between. The CDR3 sequence: CASSLGPNEKLFF. CDR3 nucleotide sequence: TGTGCCAGCTCCCTTGGTCCTAATGAAAAACTGTTTTTT.

The J gene is TRBJ2-4, the V gene TRBV10-3, with a weak D call TRBD1 (7 bases). V was pared by 4 bases and J by 4 bases, with 17 bases between. The V gene's germline CDR1 is ENHRY and CDR2 SYGVKD. This CDR3 spans 16 amino acids. This CDR3 is CAISGSFAGQKNIQYF. In DNA form, the CDR3 reads TGTGCCATCAGTGGCTCTTTCGCGGGACAGAAAAACATTCAGTACTTC.

V gene TRBV25-1 combines with J gene TRBJ2-1, with D uncertain. The CDR3 runs 15 residues. Per germline, CDR1 MGHDK and CDR2 SYGVNS. Trimming left V 3 bases short and J 3 bases short, with 12 bases between. The CDR3 bases are TGTGCCAGCAGTGACAGCAGGAATTTCTACAATGAGCAGTTCTTC. This codes for CASSDSRNFYNEQFF. The complete variable domain, with remaining parts taken from reference TRBV25-1 and TRBJ2-1, reads EADIYQTPRYLVIGTGKKITLECSQTMGHDKMYWYQQDPGMELHLIHYSYGVNSTEKGDLSSESTVSRIRTEHFPLTLESARPSHTSQYLCASSDSRNFYNEQFFGPGTRLTVL.

This clonotype was detected only a few times. The rearrangement uses TRBV4-1 and TRBJ1-4; D gene unclear. Trimming shortened V by 0 bases and J by 8 bases, and 16 bases separated the two germline ends. The germline CDR1 and CDR2 sequences are MGHRA and YSYEKL. The CDR3 has 16 amino acids. CDR3 nucleotides: TGCGCCAGCAGCCAAGATCAACCCGGCAATCTGGAAAAACTGTTTTTT. As protein: CASSQDQPGNLEKLFF.

The V gene is TRBV30, the J gene TRBJ2-2; 9 nucleotides align to TRBD2. CDR3 size: 16 residues. Germline V gene data show CDR1 as GTSNPN and CDR2 as SVGIG (reference sequence). Unmatched junction bases numbered 7, after V lost 0 bases and J lost 5 bases. CDR3 sequence reads: CAWSVGGSGRTGELFF. DNA of the CDR3: TGTGCCTGGAGTGTCGGTGGTAGCGGGAGAACCGGGGAGCTGTTTTTT.

This clonotype has more than one count but fewer than ten. The V call is TRBV12-5, the J call TRBJ2-3; TRBD2 matches at 8 bases. The CDR3 has 15 amino acids. Germline CDR1 reads LGHNT; CDR2 reads FRNRAP. The J segment lost 2 bases and the V segment lost 5 bases, leaving 6 bases of the junction unmatched. CDR3 nucleotides: TGTGCTAGTGGTACCGGAGCGGGGGACACAGATACGCAGTATTTT. As protein: CASGTGAGDTDTQYF.

This clonotype was counted only a few times. The chain has TRBV7-2 and TRBJ2-7, with D possibly TRBD2 on 5 matching bases. The germline CDR1 and CDR2 sequences are SGHTA and FQGNSA. The CDR3 totals 13 residues. Trimming removed 0 bases at V and 5 bases at J, with 8 bases between. The CDR3 is CASSLASGNEQYF. The CDR3 coding sequence is TGTGCCAGCAGCTTAGCGTCCGGGAACGAGCAGTACTTC. Full variable domain (rest looked up from reference TRBV7-2 and TRBJ2-7): GAGVSQSPSNKVTEKGKDVELRCDPISGHTALYWYRQSLGQGLEFLIYFQGNSAPDKSGLPSDRFSAERTGGSVSTLTIQRTQQEDSAVYLCASSLASGNEQYFGPGTRLTVT.

The gene calls are TRBV5-1 and TRBJ2-5; D is uncertain. V was trimmed by 3 bases and J by 2 bases, leaving 11 bases between them. The CDR3 spans 14 residues. Germline CDR1 SGHRS, CDR2 YFSETQ. The CDR3, as DNA: TGCGCCAGCAGCTCTGGACGGCATCAAGAGACCCAGTACTTC. Protein sequence: CASSSGRHQETQYF.

This clonotype was picked up many times. V usage is TRBV20-1 and J usage is TRBJ1-5; D is ambiguous. This CDR3 spans 14 amino acids. Between the trimmed V and J ends, which lost 3 bases and 0 bases, there was a span of 9 bases. The germline gives CDR1 DFQATT, CDR2 SNEGSKA (reference sequence). The CDR3 here is CSARFQDSNQPQHF. As DNA, the CDR3 is TGCAGTGCTAGGTTTCAGGATAGCAATCAGCCCCAGCATTTT.

This clonotype has at least ten counts. The chain links TRBV20-1 to TRBJ2-5, with 11 nucleotides matching TRBD2. Losses at the gene ends were 3 bases for V and 6 bases for J; bases not matched to a gene: 15. The CDR3 totals 17 residues. Looked up from germline, CDR1 is DFQATT and CDR2 is SNEGSKA (reference sequence). This CDR3 is CSARPHSGGAEKKTQYF. The DNA for the CDR3 is TGCAGTGCTAGGCCCCATAGCGGGGGGGCCGAGAAAAAGACCCAGTACTTC.

V is TRBV4-1 and J is TRBJ2-4; 11 positions agree with TRBD2. Germline CDR1 is MGHRA and CDR2 is YSYEKL. The CDR3 has 17 residues. The ends lost 2 bases at V and 2 bases at J; junction bases unmatched: 5. Written as DNA, the CDR3 is TGCGCCAGCAGCCAACCAACTAGCGGGAGCTCCAAAAACATTCAGTACTTC. This gives the protein CASSQPTSGSSKNIQYF.

The chain employs TRBV7-2 and TRBJ2-7, with TRBD2 matching 12 bases. Trimming at V came to 0 bases and at J to 2 bases, leaving 8 bases not matched to a gene. The CDR3 has 18 residues. Per germline, CDR1 SGHTA and CDR2 FQGNSA. CDR3 coding DNA: TGTGCCAGCAGCTTAGCAAGGACTAGCGGGAACAGCCCCTACGAGCAGTACTTC. As protein: CASSLARTSGNSPYEQYF. Full variable domain (remainder filled in from reference TRBV7-2 and TRBJ2-7): GAGVSQSPSNKVTEKGKDVELRCDPISGHTALYWYRQSLGQGLEFLIYFQGNSAPDKSGLPSDRFSAERTGGSVSTLTIQRTQQEDSAVYLCASSLARTSGNSPYEQYFGPGTRLTVT.

This clonotype was detected many times. The V gene is TRBV7-6, the J gene TRBJ1-4; TRBD1 is a possible D gene (5 bases). This CDR3 is 19 amino acids long. V was trimmed by 6 bases and J by 0 bases, leaving 23 bases between them. The V gene's germline CDR1 is SGHVS and CDR2 FNYEAQ. CDR3 protein: CASRQDLYEGSATNEKLFF. CDR3 sequence (DNA): TGTGCCAGCAGACAGGATTTATACGAGGGGAGTGCAACTAATGAAAAACTGTTTTTT.

This clonotype was counted a few times. The J gene is TRBJ2-5, the V gene TRBV3-1; no definite D call. The V gene lost 1 base and the J gene lost 2 bases, with 5 bases spanning the gap. This CDR3 is 13 amino acids long. From germline, CDR1 is LGHDT and CDR2 YNNKEL (reference sequence). The CDR3 loop reads CASSQAVQETQYF. CDR3 DNA: TGTGCCAGCAGCCAAGCGGTACAAGAGACCCAGTACTTC.

CDR3: CASSVQGTLRITGELFF. DNA for the CDR3: TGTGCCAGCAGTGTACAAGGGACGCTAAGAATCACCGGGGAGCTGTTTTTT. The chain combines TRBV9 with TRBJ2-2; D assignment may be TRBD1 or TRBD2 (5 bases each). This CDR3 region has 17 residues. V lost 5 bases and J lost 4, with 21 bases in between. CDR1 and CDR2 from the germline V gene are SGDLS and YYNGEE.

This clonotype occurred many times. The chain has TRBV12-3 or TRBV12-4 and TRBJ2-1, with 12 bases fitting TRBD2. This CDR3 contains 15 residues. After removal of 8 bases from V and 3 bases from J, the junction contained 5 bases not matched to a gene. CDR3 loop: CASGKTSGGYNEQFF. The CDR3 DNA sequence: TGTGCCAGCGGAAAGACTAGCGGGGGCTACAATGAGCAGTTCTTC.

The V and J genes are TRBV20-1 and TRBJ1-5, with TRBD1 as a possible D gene (5 bases). This CDR3 comprises 13 residues. Deletions cut 6 bases from V and 5 bases from J, with 14 bases between. Germline loops: CDR1 DFQATT, CDR2 SNEGSKA (reference sequence). The CDR3 nucleotides are TGCAGTGCATTTTACAGGAGCGATCAGCCCCAGCATTTT. Protein: CSAFYRSDQPQHF.

The rearrangement links TRBV7-9 to TRBJ2-2, with D tentatively TRBD1 (5 bases). Trimming pared 1 base from V and 5 bases from J, leaving 14 bases between. The CDR3 is 16 residues long. In germline, CDR1 is SEHNR, CDR2 FQNEAQ (reference sequence). In DNA, the CDR3 is TGTGCCAGCAGCTTAGAGGTTAGGGGCCGGACCGGGGAGCTGTTTTTT. Its translation: CASSLEVRGRTGELFF.

The J gene is TRBJ2-1, the V gene TRBV6-2 or TRBV6-3, with D possibly being TRBD2 (6 bases). The V end lost 0 bases, the J end lost 3 bases, and 18 bases lay between the germline ends. The CDR3 extends over 18 amino acids. Germline values: CDR1 MNHEY, CDR2 SVGEGT. The CDR3 sequence is CASSYSGDRRGGYNEQFF. The CDR3 nucleotides are TGTGCCAGCAGTTACTCGGGCGATCGACGGGGAGGCTACAATGAGCAGTTCTTC.

This clonotype appeared a few times. The chain employs TRBV18 and TRBJ2-5, with TRBD1 as a possible D gene (6 bases). The CDR3 covers 15 residues. Trimming left V 5 bases short and J 4 bases short, with 17 bases between. Germline-derived CDR1 and CDR2 are KGHSH and LQKENI. This chain's CDR3 is CASSKGEIISETQYF. CDR3 in DNA: TGTGCCAGCTCAAAGGGGGAAATTATATCAGAGACCCAGTACTTC.